A single sample is the source of the 16 T cell receptor beta chains below, sequenced in a study of HIV-infected patients and healthy controls. Alpha and beta constant-region primers primed reverse transcription of about 0.5 ug RNA. Each of the alpha and beta chains got its own library through chain-specific third strand synthesis with indices. TCRdb re-called the 5' RACE reads with MiXCR, one entry per CDR3 protein. The repertoire has under 11,000 distinct CDR3 sequences, roughly 8% of them found once; the top ten carry approximately 6%. No cell fractionation was done, so the repertoire covers all unsorted peripheral blood T cells. Sequencing was carried out using blood. The receptors originated from an adult in good health.

By share, this clonotype counts as medium-sized. The chain has TRBV3-1 and TRBJ2-7; TRBD2 agrees at 10 bases. This CDR3 has 16 amino acids. The trim removed 2 bases at V and 5 bases at J, leaving 9 bases unmatched. CDR1 and CDR2 (germline): LGHDT, YNNKEL (reference sequence). CDR3 nucleotide sequence: TGTGCCAGCAGCCAACCCATCAGCGGGGGGGCGAACGAGCAGTACTTC. It codes for CASSQPISGGANEQYF.

This clonotype was detected many times. This chain joins TRBV5-6 and TRBJ1-2; D is unresolved. Germline assignment: CDR1 SGHDT and CDR2 YYEEEE. The CDR3 has 15 amino acids. The V gene lost 5 bases and the J gene lost 4 bases, with 18 bases spanning the gap. The CDR3 loop is CASSSLLGGTYGYTF. In DNA form, the CDR3 reads TGTGCCAGCAGTTCCCTCCTGGGAGGCACCTATGGCTACACCTTC.

By its share, this clonotype is medium-sized. The chain uses TRBV12-3 or TRBV12-4 and TRBJ2-1, with D tentatively TRBD1 or TRBD2 (5 bases each). V was shortened by 2 bases and J by 8 bases, with 7 bases between the two germline ends. This CDR3 is 12 amino acids long. The CDR3 sequence is CASSLRGDEQFF. CDR3 DNA sequence: TGTGCCAGCAGTTTACGGGGCGATGAGCAGTTCTTC.

This clonotype has only a few counts. The rearrangement joins TRBV7-9 to TRBJ1-2, with 11 bases fitting TRBD1. V dropped 1 base and J dropped 6; count of bases not matched to a gene: 13. CDR3 length equals 18 residues. Germline CDR1 reads SEHNR; CDR2 reads FQNEAQ (reference sequence). CDR3 sequence reads: CASSLGRPGQGGKNGYTF. For the CDR3, the DNA is TGTGCCAGCAGCTTAGGGCGCCCGGGACAGGGGGGAAAAAATGGCTACACCTTC.

This clonotype was detected only a few times. V is TRBV29-1 and J is TRBJ2-7; 8 bases are shared with TRBD1. V trimming: 7 bases; J trimming: 1 base; junction bases outside the gene matches: 9. Germline values: CDR1 SQVTM, CDR2 ANQGSEA. This CDR3 is 14 amino acids long. DNA of the CDR3: TGCAGCGCCTACACGACAGGGGCGTCCTACGAGCAGTACTTC. Its translation: CSAYTTGASYEQYF.

This clonotype is medium-sized in the sample. The chain carries TRBV28 and TRBJ2-5, with TRBD2 matching 8 bases. V gave up 10 bases and J gave up 4 bases; unmatched junction bases: 11. The germline gives CDR1 MDHEN, CDR2 SYDVKM. This CDR3 spans 14 amino acids. CDR3 bases: TGTGCCACCACCGCGAGCGGGAGAACAGAGACCCAGTACTTC. Translation gives CATTASGRTETQYF.

The V and J genes are TRBV7-9 and TRBJ1-1; D call uncertain. This CDR3 comprises 14 residues. V gave up 2 bases and J gave up 3 bases, with 10 bases separating them. The germline gives CDR1 SEHNR, CDR2 FQNEAQ (reference sequence). CDR3 coding DNA: TGTGCCAGCAGCTTAAACCAGGACGACACTGAAGCTTTCTTT. It specifies CASSLNQDDTEAFF. Complete variable domain (other parts from reference TRBV7-9 and TRBJ1-1): DTGVSQNPRHKITKRGQNVTFRCDPISEHNRLYWYRQTLGQGPEFLTYFQNEAQLEKSRLLSDRFSAERPKGSFSTLEIQRTEQGDSAMYLCASSLNQDDTEAFFGQGTRLTVV.

This clonotype qualifies as medium-sized. This rearrangement joins TRBV20-1 to TRBJ2-7; possible D gene TRBD1, 6 bases. This CDR3 contains 12 residues. V dropped 3 bases and J dropped 5 bases, with 11 bases sitting between them. The V gene's germline CDR1 is DFQATT and CDR2 SNEGSKA (reference sequence). The CDR3 DNA is TGCAGTGCTAGGTCAGGGGTGGACGAGCAGTACTTC. Translated, it gives CSARSGVDEQYF.

The chain is built from TRBV7-2 and TRBJ2-3, with D maybe TRBD1 (5 bases). Trimming removed 3 bases from V and 4 bases from J, with 11 bases in between. Germline V gene sequence: CDR1 SGHTA, CDR2 FQGNSA. The CDR3 sequence is 14 residues long. The CDR3 reads CASSFQGRADTQYF. In nucleotides, the CDR3 is TGTGCCAGCAGCTTTCAGGGAAGGGCAGATACGCAGTATTTT.

This chain connects TRBV7-8 to TRBJ2-2; perhaps TRBD2 as D (6 bases). This CDR3 region has 15 residues. Looked up from germline, CDR1 is SGHVS and CDR2 is FQNEAQ. V was trimmed by 1 base and J by 4 bases, leaving 10 bases between them. CDR3 residues: CASSLVAGPTGELFF. The DNA of the CDR3 is TGTGCCAGCAGCTTAGTCGCGGGACCCACCGGGGAGCTGTTTTTT.

This clonotype was seen ten or more times. This chain uses TRBV27 with TRBJ1-5; D is unclear. This CDR3 spans 13 amino acids. Trimming removed 3 bases at V and 6 bases at J, with 9 bases between. CDR1 and CDR2 from the germline V gene are MNHEY and SMNVEV (reference sequence). The CDR3 nucleotides read TGTGCCAGCAGTTTCTTAGGGTCTCAGCCCCAGCATTTT. Translating gives CASSFLGSQPQHF.

This clonotype counts as medium-sized. The rearrangement uses TRBV2 and TRBJ1-1; the D gene is possibly TRBD1 (6 bases). The CDR3 totals 14 residues. V was trimmed by 8 bases and J by 7 bases, leaving 20 bases between them. Germline V CDR1 and CDR2: SNHLY, FYNNEI. The CDR3 protein is CASPVAGTPDEAFF. The CDR3 DNA sequence: TGTGCCAGCCCCGTGGCTGGGACACCAGATGAAGCTTTCTTT.

By share of the sample, this clonotype is medium-sized. The chain combines TRBV7-2 with TRBJ2-5, with 9 positions matching TRBD2. Germline V gene lookup returns CDR1 SGHTA and CDR2 FQGNSA. This CDR3 spans 16 amino acids. Trimming removed 1 base from V and 2 bases from J; junction bases left unmatched: 5. This CDR3 reads CASSLVASGVQETQYF. The CDR3 region has the DNA TGTGCCAGCAGCTTAGTGGCTAGCGGGGTACAAGAGACCCAGTACTTC.

By its share, this clonotype is medium-sized. This chain uses TRBV7-3 with TRBJ2-7; D gene ambiguous. This CDR3 spans 13 amino acids. Germline values: CDR1 SGHTA, CDR2 FQGTGA. V was clipped by 3 bases and J by 6 bases, with 12 bases between them. CDR3 in DNA: TGTGCCAGCAGCTTGGCCGGATGGGGCGAGCAGTACTTC. The encoded protein is CASSLAGWGEQYF. The whole variable domain, remainder taken from reference TRBV7-3 and TRBJ2-7, is GAGVSQTPSNKVTEKGKYVELRCDPISGHTALYWYRQSLGQGPEFLIYFQGTGAADDSGLPNDRFFAVRPEGSVSTLKIQRTERGDSAVYLCASSLAGWGEQYFGPGTRLTVT.

J is TRBJ2-2 and V is TRBV24-1; no reliable D call. The V gene's germline CDR1 is KGHDR and CDR2 SFDVKD. Trimming pared 1 base from V and 1 base from J, leaving 9 bases between. This CDR3 is built from 16 residues. The CDR3 DNA reads TGTGCCACCAGTGATTTAGGGCACGGGAACACCGGGGAGCTGTTTTTT. This codes for CATSDLGHGNTGELFF.

By share, this clonotype ranks as medium-sized. The chain is built from TRBV7-3 and TRBJ1-2, with 9 nucleotides matching TRBD1. The trim removed 6 bases at V and 8 bases at J, leaving 10 bases unmatched. Germline CDR1 and CDR2: SGHTA and FQGTGA. CDR3 size: 14 residues. The CDR3 loop reads CASSAGTGSSGYTF. The CDR3 region has the DNA TGTGCCAGCAGTGCCGGGACAGGGTCGTCGGGCTACACCTTC.